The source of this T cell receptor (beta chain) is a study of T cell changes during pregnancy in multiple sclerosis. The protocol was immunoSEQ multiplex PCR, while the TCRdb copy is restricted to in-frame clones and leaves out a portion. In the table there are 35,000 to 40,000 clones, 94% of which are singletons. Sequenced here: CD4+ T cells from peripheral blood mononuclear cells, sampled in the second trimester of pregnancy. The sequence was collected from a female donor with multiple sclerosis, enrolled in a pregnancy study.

The CDR3: CASSYEIPSGTYEQYF. In DNA, the CDR3 is TGTGCCAGCAGTTACGAAATCCCTAGCGGCACCTACGAGCAGTACTTC. The gene calls are TRBV6-5 and TRBJ2-7, with TRBD2 matching over 7 bases. Germline CDR1 reads MNHEY; CDR2 reads SVGAGI. CDR3 length: 16 amino acids. Losses at the gene ends were 2 bases for V and 2 bases for J; bases not matched to a gene: 9.